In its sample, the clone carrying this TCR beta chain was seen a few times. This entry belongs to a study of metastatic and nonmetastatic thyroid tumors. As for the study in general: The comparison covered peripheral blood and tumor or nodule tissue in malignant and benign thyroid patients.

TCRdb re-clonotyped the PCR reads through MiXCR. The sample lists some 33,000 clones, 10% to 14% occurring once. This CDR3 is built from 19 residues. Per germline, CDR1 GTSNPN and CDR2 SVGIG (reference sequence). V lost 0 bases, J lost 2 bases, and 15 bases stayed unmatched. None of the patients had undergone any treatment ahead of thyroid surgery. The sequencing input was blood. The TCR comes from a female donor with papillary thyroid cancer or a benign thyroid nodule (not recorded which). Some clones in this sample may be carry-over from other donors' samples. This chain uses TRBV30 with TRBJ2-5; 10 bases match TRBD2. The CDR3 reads CAWSVTLAGGLAAQETQYF. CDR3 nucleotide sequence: TGTGCCTGGAGTGTGACTTTAGCGGGGGGCCTCGCAGCACAAGAGACCCAGTACTTC.